These 27 T cell receptor beta chains came from one sample sequenced in a study of blood T cell repertoires in COVID-19. The assay was immunoSEQ multiplex PCR, and TCRdb's table has in-frame clones only and misses some. The data hold roughly 340,000 clones, with around 87% observed a single time. The sequenced sample was PBMCs or T cells enriched from blood (not recorded which). Receptors originate from a man between 40 and 49 years old in a cohort exposed to, infected with or recovered from COVID-19 (not recorded which).

This sequence joins TRBV30 and TRBJ2-2, with D possibly being TRBD2 (5 bases). The CDR3 spans 17 residues. Per germline, CDR1 GTSNPN and CDR2 SVGIG (reference sequence). Trimming stripped 2 bases from V and 3 bases from J, with 19 bases between. This CDR3 reads CAWSLRTPLRDTGELFF. The CDR3 nucleotides are TGTGCCTGGAGTTTAAGGACTCCCTTGCGTGACACCGGGGAGCTGTTTTTT.

This chain links TRBV11-2 with TRBJ2-1; TRBD2 matches 8 bases. With 5 bases clipped from V and 2 bases from J, the junction kept 8 bases outside the gene matches. The CDR3 consists of 16 residues. Germline CDR1 and CDR2: SGHAT and FQNNGV. CDR3 coding DNA: TGTGCCAGCAGCCCCGGGGGGCGGGGGGCCTACAATGAGCAGTTCTTC. Translation gives CASSPGGRGAYNEQFF.

In DNA form, the CDR3 reads TGTGCCAGCAGCCCTCGACTAGCGGCCGCGAACACCGGGGAGCTGTTTTTT. Translated: CASSPRLAAANTGELFF. V usage is TRBV6-2 or TRBV6-3 and J usage is TRBJ2-2; 9 nucleotides match TRBD2. The CDR3 consists of 17 residues. The germline V gene encodes CDR1 MNHEY and CDR2 SVGEGT. Germline trimming cut 6 bases from V and 0 bases from J; bases unmatched to any gene: 8.

This clone showed up just a few times. The CDR3 sequence: CASGLLADRGNEQFF. The CDR3 bases are TGTGCCAGCGGATTACTAGCGGACCGTGGGAATGAGCAGTTCTTC. The chain joins TRBV6-5 to TRBJ2-1; 8 bases line up with TRBD2. This CDR3 is built from 15 residues. Per germline, CDR1 MNHEY and CDR2 SVGAGI. Unmatched junction bases numbered 13, after V lost 8 bases and J lost 7 bases.

J is TRBJ2-5 and V is TRBV5-4; tentatively, D is TRBD1 (6 bases). The germline CDR1 and CDR2 sequences are SGHNT and YYREEE (reference sequence). The V end lost 4 bases, the J end lost 4 bases, and 14 bases lay between the germline ends. The CDR3 length is 14 residues. This CDR3 reads CASSIGQTGETQYF. The CDR3 bases are TGTGCCAGCAGCATAGGACAGACAGGAGAGACCCAGTACTTC.

V and J are TRBV5-1 and TRBJ1-1; D possibly corresponds to TRBD1 (5 bases). Germline loops: CDR1 SGHRS, CDR2 YFSETQ. V was clipped by 4 bases and J by 3 bases, with 19 bases between them. CDR3 length: 16 amino acids. Written as DNA, the CDR3 is TGCGCCAGCAGCCCCTTGTCGGCGGGGGGAGACACTGAAGCTTTCTTT. It yields the protein CASSPLSAGGDTEAFF.

The chain is built from TRBV25-1 and TRBJ1-5; 9 nucleotides agree with TRBD1. V gave up 4 bases and J gave up 0 bases; unmatched junction bases: 7. The CDR3 spans 17 residues. Germline CDR1 is MGHDK and CDR2 is SYGVNS. CDR3 sequence: CASSGTGTGNSNQPQHF. CDR3 DNA: TGTGCCAGCAGTGGGACCGGGACAGGGAATAGCAATCAGCCCCAGCATTTT.

The chain combines TRBV14 with TRBJ1-1, with D unresolved. Between the trimmed V and J ends, which lost 1 base and 4 bases, there was a span of 10 bases. Germline CDR1 is SGHDN and CDR2 is FVKESK. This CDR3 contains 14 residues. In DNA, the CDR3 is TGTGCCAGCAGCCAAGTAGCCGAGGGCACTGAAGCTTTCTTT. As protein: CASSQVAEGTEAFF.

This chain joins TRBV5-4 and TRBJ2-3; TRBD2 matches 13 bases. The CDR3 is 18 residues long. The V gene end was trimmed by 4 bases and the J gene end by 1 base; junction bases not matched to a gene: 9. Germline assignment: CDR1 SGHNT and CDR2 YYREEE (reference sequence). The CDR3: CASSQGLAGESGTDTQYF. The CDR3 DNA follows: TGTGCCAGCAGCCAAGGACTAGCGGGAGAGTCTGGCACAGATACGCAGTATTTT.

The gene calls are TRBV30 and TRBJ1-2; D not resolved. The germline CDR1 and CDR2 sequences are GTSNPN and SVGIG (reference sequence). This CDR3 contains 12 residues. V was cut by 2 bases and J by 5 bases, with 9 bases left in between. CDR3 loop: CAWSPLTYGYTF. CDR3 sequence (DNA): TGTGCCTGGAGTCCATTGACATATGGCTACACCTTC.

This clone is a singleton in its sample. The genes are TRBV7-2 and TRBJ2-2, with 14 nucleotides matching TRBD2. The CDR3 is made up of 15 amino acids. The germline gives CDR1 SGHTA, CDR2 FQGNSA. V gave up 5 bases and J gave up 9 bases; unmatched junction bases: 5. The DNA of the CDR3 is TGTGCCAGCAGCGAAAGACTAGCGGGAGGGCGGGAGCTGTTTTTT. As protein: CASSERLAGGRELFF.

The V gene is TRBV19, the J gene TRBJ2-4, with TRBD1 as a possible D gene (5 bases). The germline V gene has CDR1 LNHDA and CDR2 SQIVND (reference sequence). The CDR3 length is 14 residues. Deletions cut 3 bases from V and 6 bases from J, with 12 bases between. The CDR3 is CASSIVQARNIQYF. The CDR3, as DNA: TGTGCCAGTAGTATCGTACAGGCGAGAAACATTCAGTACTTC.

The chain links TRBV30 to TRBJ2-2; possibly TRBD1 for D (6 bases). Trimming shortened V by 4 bases and J by 6 bases, and 9 bases separated the two germline ends. Germline CDR1 GTSNPN, CDR2 SVGIG (reference sequence). This CDR3 contains 12 residues. CDR3 coding DNA: TGTGCCTGGAACAGGGTAGCCGGGGAGCTGTTTTTT. Translation: CAWNRVAGELFF.

V and J are TRBV2 and TRBJ2-2, with TRBD1 as a possible D gene (6 bases). There are 14 residues in the CDR3. In germline, CDR1 is SNHLY, CDR2 FYNNEI. Trimming took off 6 bases at V and 7 bases at J, with 15 bases between the two ends. CDR3 sequence: CASRGQRNGGELFF. The CDR3 nucleotides are TGTGCCAGCAGGGGACAACGAAATGGCGGGGAGCTGTTTTTT.

This rearrangement joins TRBV6-6 to TRBJ2-7; D is possibly TRBD1 (6 bases). V gave up 5 bases and J gave up 6 bases, with 14 bases separating them. CDR1 is MNHNY and CDR2 is SVGAGI in the germline V gene (reference sequence). This CDR3 has 13 amino acids. The CDR3 DNA reads as TGTGCCAGCAGTCCAGGGGTCGAAGGCGAGCAGTACTTC. Protein product: CASSPGVEGEQYF.

V usage is TRBV28 and J usage is TRBJ1-6; 8 bases map to TRBD1. V dropped 5 bases and J dropped 9; count of bases not matched to a gene: 15. The CDR3 sequence is 17 residues long. From germline, CDR1 is MDHEN and CDR2 SYDVKM. CDR3 amino acids: CASSGQGRALGGSPLHF. The CDR3 bases are TGTGCCAGCAGTGGACAGGGTCGGGCACTCGGGGGTTCACCCCTCCACTTT.

V and J are TRBV10-2 and TRBJ1-2; D may be TRBD1 (6 bases). The CDR3 spans 15 residues. Germline CDR1 is WSHSY and CDR2 is SAAADI. Deletions cut 3 bases from V and 0 bases from J, with 11 bases between. CDR3 residues: CASSDRAGANYGYTF. CDR3 nucleotides: TGCGCCAGCAGTGATAGGGCAGGGGCTAACTATGGCTACACCTTC.

V usage is TRBV30 and J usage is TRBJ1-2; 8 bases map to TRBD1. The CDR3 is 13 residues long. Germline V gene sequence: CDR1 GTSNPN, CDR2 SVGIG (reference sequence). V dropped 3 bases and J dropped 7; count of bases not matched to a gene: 7. The CDR3 DNA sequence: TGTGCCTGGAGCGCGGACAGGGAGGTTGGCTACACCTTC. Translating it yields CAWSADREVGYTF.

This clone was seen a single time. The V and J genes are TRBV18 and TRBJ2-5; TRBD1 matches at 8 bases. This CDR3 spans 14 amino acids. Germline V CDR1 and CDR2: KGHSH, LQKENI. After removal of 4 bases from V and 5 bases from J, the junction contained 6 bases not matched to a gene. CDR3 region: CASSLRTGWETQYF. The CDR3, as DNA: TGTGCCAGCTCACTCCGGACAGGGTGGGAGACCCAGTACTTC.

The V and J genes are TRBV5-1 and TRBJ1-2, with 7 bases identical to TRBD1. The CDR3 runs 14 residues. The germline CDR1 and CDR2 sequences are SGHRS and YFSETQ. J was trimmed by 3 bases and V by 3 bases; bases with no gene match: 5. The CDR3 DNA is TGCGCCAGCAGCTCCGCAGGACAGGACTATGGCTACACCTTC. This translates into CASSSAGQDYGYTF.

This chain uses TRBV5-1 with TRBJ2-5, with D possibly TRBD2 on 5 matching bases. The CDR3 has 15 amino acids. CDR1 SGHRS and CDR2 YFSETQ come from the germline V gene. V dropped 0 bases and J dropped 0 bases, with 9 bases sitting between them. The chain's CDR3 is CASSLGTGNQETQYF. CDR3 nucleotides: TGCGCCAGCAGCTTGGGGACGGGAAACCAAGAGACCCAGTACTTC.

The CDR3 is CASSQGAFQTGNEQFF. The CDR3 DNA sequence: TGCGCCAGCAGCCAAGGCGCTTTCCAGACGGGGAATGAGCAGTTCTTC. The J gene is TRBJ2-1, the V gene TRBV4-1; a weak D match, TRBD2 (5 bases). Trimming cost V 1 base and J 7 bases, with 17 bases left between them. This CDR3 comprises 16 residues. Germline-derived CDR1 and CDR2 are MGHRA and YSYEKL.

This clone was seen a few times. The chain recombines TRBV5-5 with TRBJ2-7; 10 bases fit TRBD1. Per germline, CDR1 SGHKS and CDR2 YYEKEE (reference sequence). V lost 0 bases to trimming and J lost 7 bases; unmatched junction nucleotides: 10. This CDR3 has 16 amino acids. CDR3 DNA: TGTGCCAGCAGCTTGGGAATGGGACAGGGGACAGGGGAGCAGTACTTC. Amino acids: CASSLGMGQGTGEQYF.

In the case of this clone: An end of the junction differs from the germline gene, which may be a read error. V and J are TRBV27 and TRBJ1-5; D gene ambiguous. Per germline, CDR1 MNHEY and CDR2 SMNVEV (reference sequence). The CDR3 has 13 residues. In DNA form, the CDR3 reads TGTGCCAGCAGTTTGGATAGCTATCAGCCCCAGCATTTT. This codes for CASSLDSYQPQHF.

About this clone: At one of its ends the junction is not consistent with the germline gene, which may arise from a read error. The chain uses TRBV30 and TRBJ1-2, with D perhaps matching TRBD1 (5 bases). Germline loops: CDR1 GTSNPN, CDR2 SVGIG (reference sequence). This CDR3 is built from 11 residues. CDR3 nucleotides: TGTGCCTGGAGTTCAACGGGACTCAGCTCCTTC. This encodes CAWSSTGLSSF.

This chain links TRBV7-8 with TRBJ1-5; a weak D match, TRBD1 (5 bases). Between the trimmed V and J ends, which lost 0 bases and 0 bases, there was a span of 12 bases. The V gene's germline CDR1 is SGHVS and CDR2 FQNEAQ. The CDR3 totals 17 residues. In DNA, the CDR3 is TGTGCCAGCAGCTTAGCTGGGGGGTCCTATAGCAATCAGCCCCAGCATTTT. The encoded protein is CASSLAGGSYSNQPQHF.

This chain connects TRBV6-2 or TRBV6-3 to TRBJ2-3, with a weak D call TRBD2 (6 bases). The length of the CDR3 is 14 residues. The V gene's germline CDR1 is MNHEY and CDR2 SVGEGT. The V gene lost 3 bases and the J gene lost 6 bases, with 13 bases spanning the gap. The CDR3 region has the DNA TGTGCCAGCAGTTATGGGACTCTAAGTGATACGCAGTATTTT. It codes for CASSYGTLSDTQYF.